A selection of T cell receptor beta chains follows, all from one sample in a study of early T cells in non-severe SARS-CoV-2 infection. Each CDR3 protein gets one entry after TCRdb re-called the 5' RACE reads with MiXCR. The table lists about 26,000 distinct CDR3 sequences, almost 4.5% of them singletons, with 5.6% in the top ten. The material sequenced was whole blood. The origin of the receptors is an adult who was a healthcare worker with PCR-confirmed SARS-CoV-2 infection or an uninfected control (not recorded which). The CDR3 runs from the conserved cysteine through the conserved F or W. The D gene is left open where the match is weak. The listing skips clone size in some rows; elsewhere it reads once, few, many or a size class.

size: many; J: TRBJ1-6; V: TRBV5-5; D: -; DNA: TGTGCCAGCAGCTTGGAGGTCGGAAAATCACCCCTCCACTTT; CDR3: CASSLEVGKSPLHF
size: many; J: TRBJ2-5; V: TRBV5-1; D: TRBD2; DNA: TGCGCCAGCAGCTTGGATGGCGGGGGGGCGCAGACCCAGTACTTC; CDR3: CASSLDGGGAQTQYF
size: many; J: TRBJ2-2; V: TRBV29-1; D: -; DNA: TGCAGCGTTCGGAACAGGGTGGACGGGGAGCTGTTTTTT; CDR3: CSVRNRVDGELFF
size: many; J: TRBJ2-3; V: TRBV12-3/TRBV12-4; D: TRBD1; DNA: TGTGCCAGCAGTTCTTACTTGGACAGGACCACAGATACGCAGTATTTT; CDR3: CASSSYLDRTTDTQYF
size: many; J: TRBJ2-1; V: TRBV6-2/TRBV6-3; D: -; DNA: TGTGCCAGCAGTTACTCCGATGGGGGGCCTGAGCAGTTCTTC; CDR3: CASSYSDGGPEQFF
size: medium-sized; J: TRBJ2-2; V: TRBV9; D: -; DNA: TGTGCCAGCAGCGGAGTTACCGGGGAGCTGTTTTTT; CDR3: CASSGVTGELFF
size: many; J: TRBJ2-2; V: TRBV7-9; D: -; DNA: TGTGCCAGCAGCTTATCCGGGAACACCGGGGAGCTGTTTTTT; CDR3: CASSLSGNTGELFF
size: few; J: TRBJ1-2; V: TRBV18; D: TRBD1; DNA: TGTGCCAGCTCCCCACCGGGACAGGGGTCTGGCTACACCTTC; CDR3: CASSPPGQGSGYTF
size: many; J: TRBJ1-6; V: TRBV30; D: -; DNA: TGTGCCTGGAGTGTGGGCCGCAGAAATTCACCCCTCCACTTT; CDR3: CAWSVGRRNSPLHF
size: few; J: TRBJ2-3; V: TRBV5-4; D: -; DNA: TGTGCCAGCAGCTTGGGTACAACTAGCACAGATACGCAGTATTTT; CDR3: CASSLGTTSTDTQYF
size: many; J: TRBJ2-3; V: TRBV27; D: -; DNA: TGTGCCAGCAGGGGCAGGCACACAGATACGCAGTATTTT; CDR3: CASRGRHTDTQYF
size: many; J: TRBJ2-5; V: TRBV6-6; D: -; DNA: TGTGCCAGCAGTTATCAAGAGACCCAGTACTTC; CDR3: CASSYQETQYF
size: few; J: TRBJ2-3; V: TRBV5-4; D: -; DNA: TGTGCCAGCAGCCAAACTAGCACAGATACGCAGTATTTT; CDR3: CASSQTSTDTQYF
size: many; J: TRBJ2-7; V: TRBV3-1; D: -; DNA: TGTGCCAGCAGCCAAGAGAGAAGATACGAGCAGTACTTC; CDR3: CASSQERRYEQYF
size: many; J: TRBJ2-1; V: TRBV5-1; D: TRBD2; DNA: TGCGCCAGCAGCCCCGGACGCGCGGGGGGAGAGACAAATGAGCAGTTCTTC; CDR3: CASSPGRAGGETNEQFF
size: many; J: TRBJ2-2; V: TRBV24-1; D: TRBD2; DNA: TGTGCCACCAGTGATGCCGGGACTACCACCGGGGAGCTGTTTTTT; CDR3: CATSDAGTTTGELFF
size: -; J: TRBJ2-7; V: TRBV6-2/TRBV6-3; D: -; DNA: TGTGCCAGCAGTTACGGGTCTGACTCCTACGAGCAGTACTTC; CDR3: CASSYGSDSYEQYF
size: many; J: TRBJ2-5; V: TRBV7-9; D: -; DNA: TGTGCCAGCAGCATGAGGGGCGCCGAGACCCAGTACTTC; CDR3: CASSMRGAETQYF
size: many; J: TRBJ2-3; V: TRBV5-1; D: -; DNA: TGCGCCAGCAGCTTGGTAGTTGTGCGTGGCGGAGAAGATACGCAGTATTTT; CDR3: CASSLVVVRGGEDTQYF
size: many; J: TRBJ2-7; V: TRBV6-6; D: -; DNA: TGTGCCAGCAGTTACAGGGTAAACTACGAGCAGTACTTC; CDR3: CASSYRVNYEQYF